This TCR beta chain was captured in a study of glioma-infiltrating T cells. Findings of the study overall: Tissue-blood divergence was below expectation in non-neoplastic patients, above in gliomas. A blood CDR3 motif signature was depleted in highly divergent patients. Tissue and blood shared very few CDR3 sequences.

Trimming cost V 2 bases and J 0 bases; bases outside gene matches: 4. The CDR3 has 16 amino acids. Germline values: CDR1 SEHNR, CDR2 FQNEAQ (reference sequence). On this clonotype: What it binds is not known.

TCR alpha and beta CDR3 regions were amplified from RNA using iRepertoire nested multiplex PCR. Input was about 95-400 ng of tissue mRNA or PBMC total RNA. TCRdb passed the multiplex PCR reads through MiXCR, listing each CDR3 protein once. The table has 300,000 to 450,000 distinct CDR3 sequences, 41% seen once; the top ten hold about 12%. This chain connects TRBV7-9 to TRBJ2-7; 10 bases match TRBD1. This TCR derives from a human donor with low-grade glioma or glioblastoma, undergoing nonglioma brain surgery, or in good health (not recorded which). Sample: glioma tissue, nonneoplastic brain tissue, or PBMCs (not recorded which). The CDR3 bases are TGTGCCAGCAGCTTAAGTGGACAGGGGGACTCCTACGAGCAGTACTTC. Amino acid sequence: CASSLSGQGDSYEQYF.